Given below is one T cell receptor (beta chain) in context. As yet, its antigen is unknown. Sequencing used immunoSEQ multiplex PCR; TCRdb keeps in-frame clones, though not all of them. The profile shows some 74,000 clones, roughly 93% of them singletons. The data originate from a study of cytomegalovirus exposure and HLA in healthy donors. Overall study: Later, an analysis reported that the 120 or so validation repertoires had used the same platform as the approximately 690 first-cohort repertoires. General study results and limits: The TCR clusters that emerged in the first cohort tended, a later analysis found, to co-occur in the roughly 130 validation repertoires. The authors enumerated roughly 160 TCR beta chains as linked to cytomegalovirus. There were some public TCRs occurring in many donors, but most TCR sequences were rare.

The CDR3 covers 15 residues. The V and J ends lost 4 bases and 3 bases, in that order; junction bases with no gene match: 2. Germline V lookup: CDR1 MRHNA, CDR2 SNTAGT. The sequencing input was PBMCs. The sequence was obtained from a woman aged 30 to 39 in good health and CMV-seronegative. The rearrangement joins TRBV6-4 to TRBJ2-2; 10 bases agree with TRBD1. The CDR3 loop reads CASSAGQGDTGELFF. The CDR3 DNA reads TGTGCCAGCAGTGCCGGACAGGGGGACACCGGGGAGCTGTTTTTT.